This record covers a single T cell receptor (beta chain). The data derive from a study of cytomegalovirus exposure and HLA in healthy donors. The CDR3 contains 16 residues. Germline loops: CDR1 SGHAT, CDR2 FQNNGV. Losses at the gene ends were 5 bases for V and 5 bases for J; bases not matched to a gene: 14. PCR used 60 Vbeta primers and 13 Jbeta primers. The protocol was immunoSEQ multiplex PCR, while the TCRdb copy is restricted to in-frame clones and leaves out a portion. There are roughly 140,000 clones in the sample; nearly 80% occur only once, and about 3% lies in the top ten. The chain couples TRBV11-2 to TRBJ2-5; 7 positions match TRBD2. This clonotype was obtained from a man aged 35-49 years in good health and CMV-seropositive. The sample consisted of PBMCs. DNA of the CDR3: TGTGCCAGCAGCACGGGGGGAGCGGGAAGGCGGGAGACCCAGTACTTC. The encoded protein is CASSTGGAGRRETQYF.